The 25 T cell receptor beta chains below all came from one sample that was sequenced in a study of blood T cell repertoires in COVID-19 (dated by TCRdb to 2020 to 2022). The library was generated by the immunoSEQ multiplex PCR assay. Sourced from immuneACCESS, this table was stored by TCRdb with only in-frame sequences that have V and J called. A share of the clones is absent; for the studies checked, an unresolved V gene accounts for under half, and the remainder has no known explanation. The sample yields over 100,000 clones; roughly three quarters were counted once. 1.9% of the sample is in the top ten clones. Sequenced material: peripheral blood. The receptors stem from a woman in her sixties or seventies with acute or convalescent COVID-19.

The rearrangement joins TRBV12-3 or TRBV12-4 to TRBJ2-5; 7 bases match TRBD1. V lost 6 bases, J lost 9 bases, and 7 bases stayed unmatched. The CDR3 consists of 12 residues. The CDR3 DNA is TGTGCCAGCAGGGGGACAGCCGGGGCCCAGTACTTC. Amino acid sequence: CASRGTAGAQYF.

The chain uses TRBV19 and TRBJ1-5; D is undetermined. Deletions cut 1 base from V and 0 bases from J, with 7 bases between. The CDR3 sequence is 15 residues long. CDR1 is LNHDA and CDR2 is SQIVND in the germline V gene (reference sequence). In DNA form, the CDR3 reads TGTGCCAGTAGTATAGGGGCATTTAGCAATCAGCCCCAGCATTTT. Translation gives CASSIGAFSNQPQHF. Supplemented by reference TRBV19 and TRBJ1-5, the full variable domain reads DGGITQSPKYLFRKEGQNVTLSCEQNLNHDAMYWYRQDPGQGLRLIYYSQIVNDFQKGDIAEGYSVSREKKESFPLTVTSAQKNPTAFYLCASSIGAFSNQPQHFGDGTRLSIL.

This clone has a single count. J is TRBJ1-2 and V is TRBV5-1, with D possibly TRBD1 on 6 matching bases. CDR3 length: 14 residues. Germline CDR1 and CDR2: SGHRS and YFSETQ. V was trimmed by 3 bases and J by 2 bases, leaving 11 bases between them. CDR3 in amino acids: CASSSDGTNYGYTF. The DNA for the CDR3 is TGCGCCAGCAGCTCCGACGGGACAAACTATGGCTACACCTTC.

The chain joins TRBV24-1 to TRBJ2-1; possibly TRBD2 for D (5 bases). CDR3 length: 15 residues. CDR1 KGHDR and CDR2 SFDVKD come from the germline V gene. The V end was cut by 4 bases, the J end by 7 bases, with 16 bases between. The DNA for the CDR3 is TGTGCCACCAGTGACACCAGCGGAGCCTCGAATGAGCAGTTCTTC. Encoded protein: CATSDTSGASNEQFF.

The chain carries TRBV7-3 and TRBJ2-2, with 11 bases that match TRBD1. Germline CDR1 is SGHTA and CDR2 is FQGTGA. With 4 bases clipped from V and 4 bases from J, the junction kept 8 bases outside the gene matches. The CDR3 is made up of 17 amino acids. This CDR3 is CASSSTAGTGGTGELFF. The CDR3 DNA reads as TGTGCCAGCAGCTCAACCGCCGGGACAGGGGGCACCGGGGAGCTGTTTTTT.

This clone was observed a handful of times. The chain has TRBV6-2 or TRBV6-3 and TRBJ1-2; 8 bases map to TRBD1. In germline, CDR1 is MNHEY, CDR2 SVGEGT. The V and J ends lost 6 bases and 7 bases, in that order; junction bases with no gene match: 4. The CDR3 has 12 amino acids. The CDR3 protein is CASSLQGVGYTF. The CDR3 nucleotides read TGTGCCAGCAGCCTACAGGGGGTTGGCTACACCTTC.

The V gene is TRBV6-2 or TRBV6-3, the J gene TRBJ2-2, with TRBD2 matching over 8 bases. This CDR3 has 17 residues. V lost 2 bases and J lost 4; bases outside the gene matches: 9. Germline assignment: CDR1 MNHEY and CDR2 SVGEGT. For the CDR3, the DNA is TGTGCCAGCAGTTACCCACCTTGGGCGGGGGGCACCGGGGAGCTGTTTTTT. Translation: CASSYPPWAGGTGELFF.

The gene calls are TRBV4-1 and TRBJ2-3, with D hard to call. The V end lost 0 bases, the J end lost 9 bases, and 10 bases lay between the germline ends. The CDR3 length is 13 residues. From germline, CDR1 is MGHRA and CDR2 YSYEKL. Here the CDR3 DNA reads TGCGCCAGCAGCCAAGAGGGCCGGAACACGCAGTATTTT. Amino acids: CASSQEGRNTQYF.

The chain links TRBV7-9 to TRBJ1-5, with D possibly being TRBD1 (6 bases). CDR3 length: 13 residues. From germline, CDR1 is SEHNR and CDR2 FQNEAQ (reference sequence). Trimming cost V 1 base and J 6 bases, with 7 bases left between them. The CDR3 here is CASSLGGGQPQHF. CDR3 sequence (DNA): TGTGCCAGCAGCTTAGGAGGGGGTCAGCCCCAGCATTTT.

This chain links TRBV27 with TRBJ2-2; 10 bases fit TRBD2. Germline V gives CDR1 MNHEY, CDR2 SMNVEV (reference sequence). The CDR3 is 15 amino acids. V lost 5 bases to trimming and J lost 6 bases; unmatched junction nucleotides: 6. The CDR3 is CASSVLAGRPGELFF. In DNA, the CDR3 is TGTGCCAGCAGTGTACTAGCGGGAAGGCCCGGGGAGCTGTTTTTT.

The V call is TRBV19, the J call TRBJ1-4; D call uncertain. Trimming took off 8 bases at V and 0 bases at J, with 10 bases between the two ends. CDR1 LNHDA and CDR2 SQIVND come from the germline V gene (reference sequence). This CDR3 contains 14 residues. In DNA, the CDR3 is TGTGCCAGTGCTAGACGGGCAACTAATGAAAAACTGTTTTTT. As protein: CASARRATNEKLFF.

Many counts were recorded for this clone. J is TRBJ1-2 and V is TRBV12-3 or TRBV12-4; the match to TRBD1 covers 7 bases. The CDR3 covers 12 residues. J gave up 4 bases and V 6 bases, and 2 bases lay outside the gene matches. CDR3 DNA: TGTGCCAGCAGGGGACAGTCCTATGGCTACACCTTC. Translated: CASRGQSYGYTF.

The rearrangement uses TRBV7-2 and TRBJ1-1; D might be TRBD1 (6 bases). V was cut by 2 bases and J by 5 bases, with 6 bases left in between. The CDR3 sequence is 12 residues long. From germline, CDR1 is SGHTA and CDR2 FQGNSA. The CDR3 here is CASSLRGTEAFF. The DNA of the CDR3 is TGTGCCAGCAGCTTAAGGGGGACTGAAGCTTTCTTT.

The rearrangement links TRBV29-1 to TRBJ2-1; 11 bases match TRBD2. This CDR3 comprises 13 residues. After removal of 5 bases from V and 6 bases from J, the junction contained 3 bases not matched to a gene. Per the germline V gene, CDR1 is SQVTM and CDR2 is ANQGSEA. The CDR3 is CSVQGLAANEQFF. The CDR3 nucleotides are TGCAGCGTTCAGGGACTAGCGGCCAATGAGCAGTTCTTC.

The CDR3 nucleotides read TGTGCCAGCAGTCCGGCCGACAGGGCTGGTGGCTACACCTTC. Amino acids: CASSPADRAGGYTF. The V gene is TRBV28, the J gene TRBJ1-2; TRBD1 matches 7 bases. The CDR3 length is 14 residues. CDR1 MDHEN and CDR2 SYDVKM come from the germline V gene. J lost 7 bases, V lost 5 bases, and 10 bases had no gene match.

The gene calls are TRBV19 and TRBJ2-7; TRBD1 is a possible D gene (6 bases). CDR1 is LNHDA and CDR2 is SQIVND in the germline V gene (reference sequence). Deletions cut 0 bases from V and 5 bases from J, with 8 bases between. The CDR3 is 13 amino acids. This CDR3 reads CASSIEQGHEQYF. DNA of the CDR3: TGTGCCAGTAGTATAGAACAGGGTCACGAGCAGTACTTC.

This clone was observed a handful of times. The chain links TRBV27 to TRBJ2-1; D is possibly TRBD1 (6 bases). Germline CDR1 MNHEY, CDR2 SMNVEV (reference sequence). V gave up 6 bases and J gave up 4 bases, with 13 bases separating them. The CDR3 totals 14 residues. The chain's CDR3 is CASREQGSYNEQFF. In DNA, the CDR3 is TGTGCCAGCAGGGAACAGGGTTCTTACAATGAGCAGTTCTTC.

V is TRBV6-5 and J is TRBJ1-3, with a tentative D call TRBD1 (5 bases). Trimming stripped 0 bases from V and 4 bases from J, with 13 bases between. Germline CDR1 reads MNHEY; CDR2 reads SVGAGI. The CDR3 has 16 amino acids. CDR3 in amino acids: CASSYSRATVGNTIYF. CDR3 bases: TGTGCCAGCAGTTACTCCAGGGCAACAGTAGGAAACACCATATATTTT.

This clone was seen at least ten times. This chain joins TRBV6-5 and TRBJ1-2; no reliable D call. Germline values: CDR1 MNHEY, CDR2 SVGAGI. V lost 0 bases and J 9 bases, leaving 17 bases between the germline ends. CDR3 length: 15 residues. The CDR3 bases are TGTGCCAGCAGTTACTCTATCCATGGCGGCGGAAGCTACACCTTC. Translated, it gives CASSYSIHGGGSYTF.

The CDR3 DNA sequence: TGTGCCAGCTCACCACGATCTGGACTAGCCCCCAATGAGCAGTTCTTC. Protein sequence: CASSPRSGLAPNEQFF. The rearrangement uses TRBV18 and TRBJ2-1, with 8 bases fitting TRBD2. This CDR3 contains 16 residues. V lost 1 base, J lost 6 bases, and 8 bases stayed unmatched. Germline V gene sequence: CDR1 KGHSH, CDR2 LQKENI.

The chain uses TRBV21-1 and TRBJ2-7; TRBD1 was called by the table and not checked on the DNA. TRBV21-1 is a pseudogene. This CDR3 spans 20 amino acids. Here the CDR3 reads CASSKLPRTGALPSSYEQYF. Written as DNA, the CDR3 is TGTGCCAGCAGCAAACTTCCCCGGACAGGGGCCCTTCCGAGCTCCTACGAGCAGTACTTC.

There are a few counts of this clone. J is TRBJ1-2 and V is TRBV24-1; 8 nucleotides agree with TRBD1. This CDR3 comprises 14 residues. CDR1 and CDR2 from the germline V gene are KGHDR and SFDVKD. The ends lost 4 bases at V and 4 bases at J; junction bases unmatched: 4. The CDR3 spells CATSEAGGAYGYTF. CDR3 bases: TGTGCCACCAGTGAAGCAGGGGGCGCCTATGGCTACACCTTC.

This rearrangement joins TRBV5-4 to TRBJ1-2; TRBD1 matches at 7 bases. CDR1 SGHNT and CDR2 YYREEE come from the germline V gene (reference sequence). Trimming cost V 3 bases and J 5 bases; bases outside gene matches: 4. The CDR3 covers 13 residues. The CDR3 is CASSSRTGYGYTF. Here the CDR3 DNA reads TGTGCCAGCAGCTCCCGGACAGGTTATGGCTACACCTTC.

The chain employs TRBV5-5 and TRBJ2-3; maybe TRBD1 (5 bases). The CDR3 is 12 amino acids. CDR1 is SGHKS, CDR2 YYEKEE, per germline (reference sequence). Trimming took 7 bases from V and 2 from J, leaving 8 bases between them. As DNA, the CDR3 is TGTGCCAGCCGACAGAACACAGATACGCAGTATTTT. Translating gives CASRQNTDTQYF.

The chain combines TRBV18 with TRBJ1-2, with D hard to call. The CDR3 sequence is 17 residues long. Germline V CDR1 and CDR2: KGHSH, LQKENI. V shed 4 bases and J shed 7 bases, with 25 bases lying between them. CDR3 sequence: CASSLSHALNKYSGYTF. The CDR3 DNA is TGTGCCAGCTCACTTAGCCACGCGCTGAATAAGTATAGTGGCTACACCTTC.